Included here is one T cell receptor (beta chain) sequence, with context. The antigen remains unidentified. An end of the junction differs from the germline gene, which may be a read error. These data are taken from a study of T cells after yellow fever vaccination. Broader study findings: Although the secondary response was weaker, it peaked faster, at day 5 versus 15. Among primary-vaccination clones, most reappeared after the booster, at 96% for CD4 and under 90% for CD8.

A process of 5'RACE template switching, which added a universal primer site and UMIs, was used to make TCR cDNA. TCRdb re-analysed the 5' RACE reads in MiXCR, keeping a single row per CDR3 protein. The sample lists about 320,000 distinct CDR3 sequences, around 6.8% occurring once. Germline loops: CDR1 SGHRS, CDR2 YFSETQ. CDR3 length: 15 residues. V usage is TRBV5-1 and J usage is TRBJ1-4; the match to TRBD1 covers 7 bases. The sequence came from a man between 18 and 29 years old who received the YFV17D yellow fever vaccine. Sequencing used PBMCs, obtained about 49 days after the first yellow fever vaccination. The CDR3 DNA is TGCTCCAGCAGCTTGACAGGGCAAGGGAATGAAAAACTGTTTTTT. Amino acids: CSSSLTGQGNEKLFF.